Following are 3 T cell receptor beta chains from one sample sequenced in a study of PD-1 blockade in classical Hodgkin lymphoma. TCRdb's copy holds only in-frame clones and misses some; the assay was immunoSEQ multiplex PCR. The table has under 25,000 clones, around 70% seen once. The time point: cycle 4 day 1 (C4D1), after more than five weeks of nivolumab. All patients relapsed after autologous stem cell transplantation, and brentuximab vedotin exposure varied. The input for sequencing was peripheral blood mononuclear cells (PBMCs), taken before the fourth cycle of nivolumab. The origin of the receptors is a human donor with classical Hodgkin lymphoma.

J is TRBJ2-1 and V is TRBV5-6; TRBD1 matches 8 bases. V was clipped by 4 bases and J by 8 bases; unmatched bases: 11. The germline V gene encodes CDR1 SGHDT and CDR2 YYEEEE. The CDR3 sequence is 15 residues long. Written as DNA, the CDR3 is TGTGCCAGCAGCGGGCCCGGGACAGGTAACGATGAGCAGTTCTTC. It translates to CASSGPGTGNDEQFF.

The chain combines TRBV5-6 with TRBJ2-5; TRBD2 is a possible D gene (5 bases). Germline CDR1 reads SGHDT; CDR2 reads YYEEEE. Trimming removed 1 base from V and 4 bases from J, with 14 bases in between. This CDR3 is 15 amino acids long. CDR3 protein: CASSLLLGGTETQYF. CDR3 DNA sequence: TGTGCCAGCAGCTTGCTGCTCGGAGGTACAGAGACCCAGTACTTC.

This clone was picked up one time. The rearrangement links TRBV9 to TRBJ1-3; possibly TRBD1 for D (6 bases). The CDR3 has 17 amino acids. Germline V lookup: CDR1 SGDLS, CDR2 YYNGEE. V dropped 2 bases and J dropped 3 bases, with 18 bases sitting between them. CDR3 in DNA: TGTGCCAGCAGCGTCCAGGGGTCCCCACTTGGTGGAAACACCATATATTTT. It specifies CASSVQGSPLGGNTIYF. Together with reference TRBV9 and TRBJ1-3, the CDR3 gives the full variable domain: DSGVTQTPKHLITATGQRVTLRCSPRSGDLSVYWYQQSLDQGLQFLIQYYNGEERAKGNILERFSAQQFPDLHSELNLSSLELGDSALYFCASSVQGSPLGGNTIYFGEGSWLTVV.